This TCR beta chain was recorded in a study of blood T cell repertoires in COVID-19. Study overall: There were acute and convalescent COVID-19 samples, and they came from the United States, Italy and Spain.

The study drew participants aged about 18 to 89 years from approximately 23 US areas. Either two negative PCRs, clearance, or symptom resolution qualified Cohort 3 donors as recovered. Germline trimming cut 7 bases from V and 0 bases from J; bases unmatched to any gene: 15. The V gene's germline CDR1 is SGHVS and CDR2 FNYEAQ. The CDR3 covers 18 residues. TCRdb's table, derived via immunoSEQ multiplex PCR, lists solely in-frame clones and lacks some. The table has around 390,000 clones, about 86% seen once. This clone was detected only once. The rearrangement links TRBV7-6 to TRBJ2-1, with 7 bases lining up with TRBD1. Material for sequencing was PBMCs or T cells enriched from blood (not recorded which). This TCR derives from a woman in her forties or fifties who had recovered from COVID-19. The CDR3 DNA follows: TGTGCCAGCACCTTGTCCCAGGGGGTCCCGAGCTCCTACAATGAGCAGTTCTTC. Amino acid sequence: CASTLSQGVPSSYNEQFF.